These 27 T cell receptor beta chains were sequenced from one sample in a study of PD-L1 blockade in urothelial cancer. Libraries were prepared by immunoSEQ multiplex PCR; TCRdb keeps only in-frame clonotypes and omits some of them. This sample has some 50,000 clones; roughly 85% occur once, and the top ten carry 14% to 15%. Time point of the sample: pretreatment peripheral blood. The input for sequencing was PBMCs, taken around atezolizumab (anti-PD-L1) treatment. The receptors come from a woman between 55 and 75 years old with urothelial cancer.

The CDR3 loop reads CAISESGRGSYNSPLHF. The CDR3 DNA follows: TGTGCCATCAGTGAGTCCGGAAGGGGTTCCTATAATTCACCCCTCCACTTT. The chain links TRBV10-3 to TRBJ1-6; TRBD1 might be the D (5 bases). Per the germline V gene, CDR1 is ENHRY and CDR2 is SYGVKD. V dropped 0 bases and J dropped 1 base, with 10 bases sitting between them. The CDR3 has 17 residues.

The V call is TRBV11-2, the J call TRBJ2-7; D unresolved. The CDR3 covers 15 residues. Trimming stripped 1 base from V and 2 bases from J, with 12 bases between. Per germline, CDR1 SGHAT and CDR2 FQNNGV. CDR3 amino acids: CASSLGFPVPYEQYF. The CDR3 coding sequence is TGTGCCAGCAGCTTAGGCTTTCCGGTTCCCTACGAGCAGTACTTC. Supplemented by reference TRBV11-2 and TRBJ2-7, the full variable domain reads EAGVAQSPRYKIIEKRQSVAFWCNPISGHATLYWYQQILGQGPKLLIQFQNNGVVDDSQLPKDRFSAERLKGVDSTLKIQPAKLEDSAVYLCASSLGFPVPYEQYFGPGTRLTVT.

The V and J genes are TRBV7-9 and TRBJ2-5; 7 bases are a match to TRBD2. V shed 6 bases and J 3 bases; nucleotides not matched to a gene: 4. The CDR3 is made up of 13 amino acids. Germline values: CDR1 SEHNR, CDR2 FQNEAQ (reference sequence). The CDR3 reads CASRPGLEETQYF. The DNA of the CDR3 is TGTGCCAGCAGACCCGGACTAGAAGAGACCCAGTACTTC.

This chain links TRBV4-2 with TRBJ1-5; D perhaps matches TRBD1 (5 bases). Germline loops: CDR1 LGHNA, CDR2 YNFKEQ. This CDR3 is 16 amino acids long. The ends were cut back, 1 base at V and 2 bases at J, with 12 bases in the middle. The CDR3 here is CASSQGPWGGNQPQHF. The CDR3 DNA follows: TGTGCCAGCAGCCAAGGGCCTTGGGGGGGCAATCAGCCCCAGCATTTT.

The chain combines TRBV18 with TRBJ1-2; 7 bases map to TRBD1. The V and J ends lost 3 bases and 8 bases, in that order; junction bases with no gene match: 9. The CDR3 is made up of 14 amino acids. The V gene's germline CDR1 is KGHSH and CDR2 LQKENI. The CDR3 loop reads CASSPSGGPAGYTF. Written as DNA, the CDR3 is TGTGCCAGCTCACCTTCAGGGGGGCCGGCGGGCTACACCTTC. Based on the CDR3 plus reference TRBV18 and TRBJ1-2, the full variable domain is NAGVMQNPRHLVRRRGQEARLRCSPMKGHSHVYWYRQLPEEGLKFMVYLQKENIIDESGMPKERFSAEFPKEGPSILRIQQVVRGDSAAYFCASSPSGGPAGYTFGSGTRLTVV.

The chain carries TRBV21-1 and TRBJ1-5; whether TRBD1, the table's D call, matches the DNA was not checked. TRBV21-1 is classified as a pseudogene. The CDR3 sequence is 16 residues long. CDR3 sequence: CASSKGEQGGNQPQHF. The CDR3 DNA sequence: TGTGCCAGCAGCAAGGGGGAACAGGGTGGCAATCAGCCCCAGCATTTT.

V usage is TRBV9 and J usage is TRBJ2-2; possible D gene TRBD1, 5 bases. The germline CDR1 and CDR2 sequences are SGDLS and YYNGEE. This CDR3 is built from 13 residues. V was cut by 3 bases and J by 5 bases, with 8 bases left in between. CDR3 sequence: CASSAGRTGELFF. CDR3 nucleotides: TGTGCCAGCAGCGCAGGGCGGACCGGGGAGCTGTTTTTT.

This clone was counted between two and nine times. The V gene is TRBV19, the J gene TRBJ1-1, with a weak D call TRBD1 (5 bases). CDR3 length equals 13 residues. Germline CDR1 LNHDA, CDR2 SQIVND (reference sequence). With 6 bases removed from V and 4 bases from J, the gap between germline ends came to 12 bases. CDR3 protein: CASRQWGGTEAFF. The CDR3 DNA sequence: TGTGCCAGTAGACAGTGGGGGGGCACTGAAGCTTTCTTT. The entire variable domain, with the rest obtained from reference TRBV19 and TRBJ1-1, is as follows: DGGITQSPKYLFRKEGQNVTLSCEQNLNHDAMYWYRQDPGQGLRLIYYSQIVNDFQKGDIAEGYSVSREKKESFPLTVTSAQKNPTAFYLCASRQWGGTEAFFGQGTRLTVV.

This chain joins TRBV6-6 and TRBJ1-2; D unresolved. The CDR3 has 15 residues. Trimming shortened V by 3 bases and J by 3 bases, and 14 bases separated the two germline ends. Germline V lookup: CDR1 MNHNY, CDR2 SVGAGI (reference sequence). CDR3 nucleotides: TGTGCCAGCAGTTATTTGGCGGCGCTGGACTATGGCTACACCTTC. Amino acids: CASSYLAALDYGYTF.

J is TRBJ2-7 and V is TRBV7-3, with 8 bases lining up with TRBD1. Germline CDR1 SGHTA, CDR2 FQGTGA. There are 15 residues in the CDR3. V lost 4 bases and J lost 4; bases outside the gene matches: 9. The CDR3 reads CASSYSAGGAYEQYF. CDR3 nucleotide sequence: TGTGCCAGCAGCTACTCGGCAGGGGGCGCGTACGAGCAGTACTTC.

The CDR3: CASSPGGRVTEAFF. CDR3 DNA sequence: TGCGCCAGCAGCCCCGGGGGGCGCGTCACTGAAGCTTTCTTT. This rearrangement joins TRBV5-1 to TRBJ1-1; weak D call: TRBD1 (6 bases). Germline V gene lookup returns CDR1 SGHRS and CDR2 YFSETQ. The V and J ends lost 4 bases and 4 bases respectively, with 14 bases between them. The CDR3 spans 14 residues.

The CDR3 is CASSLGIGGGVYGYTF. The CDR3 nucleotides read TGTGCCAGCAGCTTAGGGATTGGAGGGGGGGTATATGGCTACACCTTC. J is TRBJ1-2 and V is TRBV7-2; maybe TRBD1 (6 bases). The CDR3 runs to 16 residues. Per germline, CDR1 SGHTA and CDR2 FQGNSA. V shed 1 base and J shed 5 bases, with 17 bases lying between them.

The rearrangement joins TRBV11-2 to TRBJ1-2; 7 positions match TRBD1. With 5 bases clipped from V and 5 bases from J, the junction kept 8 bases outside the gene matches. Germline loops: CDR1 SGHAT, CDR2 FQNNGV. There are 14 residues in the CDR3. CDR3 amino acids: CASSPPVRGYGYTF. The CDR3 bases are TGTGCCAGCAGCCCCCCGGTCAGGGGGTATGGCTACACCTTC. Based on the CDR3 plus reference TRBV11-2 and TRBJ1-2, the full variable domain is EAGVAQSPRYKIIEKRQSVAFWCNPISGHATLYWYQQILGQGPKLLIQFQNNGVVDDSQLPKDRFSAERLKGVDSTLKIQPAKLEDSAVYLCASSPPVRGYGYTFGSGTRLTVV.

This CDR3 reads CASTTQGVNTEAFF. The CDR3 DNA is TGTGCCAGCACCACCCAAGGGGTGAACACTGAAGCTTTCTTT. The chain combines TRBV2 with TRBJ1-1; possible D gene TRBD1, 5 bases. This CDR3 is built from 14 residues. Trimming cost V 7 bases and J 0 bases, with 12 bases left between them. Germline V gives CDR1 SNHLY, CDR2 FYNNEI.

The CDR3 is CASSSRGRNYEQYF. CDR3 nucleotides: TGTGCCAGCTCCTCTCGGGGTCGGAATTACGAGCAGTACTTC. The V call is TRBV18, the J call TRBJ2-7, with D possibly being TRBD2 (5 bases). V was pared by 6 bases and J by 4 bases, with 16 bases between. Germline lookup yields CDR1 KGHSH and CDR2 LQKENI. The CDR3 sequence is 14 residues long.

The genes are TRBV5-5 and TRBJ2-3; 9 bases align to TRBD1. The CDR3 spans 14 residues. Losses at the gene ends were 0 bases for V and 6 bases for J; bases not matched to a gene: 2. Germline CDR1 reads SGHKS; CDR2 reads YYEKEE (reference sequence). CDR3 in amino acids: CASSLDRGRDTQYF. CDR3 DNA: TGTGCCAGCAGCTTGGACAGGGGGCGGGATACGCAGTATTTT.

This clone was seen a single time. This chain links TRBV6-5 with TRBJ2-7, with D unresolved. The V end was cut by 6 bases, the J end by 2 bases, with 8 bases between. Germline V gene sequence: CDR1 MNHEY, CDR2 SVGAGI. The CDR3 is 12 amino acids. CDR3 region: CASSERAYEQYF. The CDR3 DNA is TGTGCCAGCAGCGAACGAGCCTACGAGCAGTACTTC.

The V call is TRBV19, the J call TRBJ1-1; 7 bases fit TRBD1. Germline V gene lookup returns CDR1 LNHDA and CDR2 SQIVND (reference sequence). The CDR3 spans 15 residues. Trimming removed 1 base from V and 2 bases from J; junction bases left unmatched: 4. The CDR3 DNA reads TGTGCCAGTAGTATAGCGGGACAGATCAACACTGAAGCTTTCTTT. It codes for CASSIAGQINTEAFF.

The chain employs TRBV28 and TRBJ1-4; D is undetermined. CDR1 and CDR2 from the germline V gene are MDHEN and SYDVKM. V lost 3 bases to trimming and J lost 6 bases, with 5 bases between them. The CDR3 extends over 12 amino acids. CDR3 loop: CASSFSDEKLFF. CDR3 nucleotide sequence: TGTGCCAGCAGTTTCTCGGATGAAAAACTGTTTTTT.

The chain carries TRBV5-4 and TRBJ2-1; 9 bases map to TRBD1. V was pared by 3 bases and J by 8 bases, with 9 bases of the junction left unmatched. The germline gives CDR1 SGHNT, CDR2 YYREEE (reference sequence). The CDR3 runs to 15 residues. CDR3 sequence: CASSSPRDRDDEQFF. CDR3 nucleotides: TGTGCCAGCAGCTCCCCGAGGGACAGGGACGATGAGCAGTTCTTC.

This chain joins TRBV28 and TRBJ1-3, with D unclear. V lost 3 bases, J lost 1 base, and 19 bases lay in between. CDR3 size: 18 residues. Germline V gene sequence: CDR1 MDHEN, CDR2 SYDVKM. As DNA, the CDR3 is TGTGCCAGCAGTTTTTTCCCCCAGGCGACATTATCTGGAAACACCATATATTTT. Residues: CASSFFPQATLSGNTIYF.

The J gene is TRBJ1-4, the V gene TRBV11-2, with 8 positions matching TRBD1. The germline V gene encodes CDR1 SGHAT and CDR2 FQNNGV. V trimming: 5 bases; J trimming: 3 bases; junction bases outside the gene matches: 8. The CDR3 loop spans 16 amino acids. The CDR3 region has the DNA TGTGCCAGCAGCGTCGGACAGGGTGGATCTAATGAAAAACTGTTTTTT. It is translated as CASSVGQGGSNEKLFF.

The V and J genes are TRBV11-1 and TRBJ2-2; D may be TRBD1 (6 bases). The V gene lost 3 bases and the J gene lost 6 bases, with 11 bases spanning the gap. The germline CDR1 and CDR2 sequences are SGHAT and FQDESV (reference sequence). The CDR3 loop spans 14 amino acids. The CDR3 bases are TGTGCCAGCAGCTTGGGGGCACGGGCCGGGGAGCTGTTTTTT. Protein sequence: CASSLGARAGELFF.

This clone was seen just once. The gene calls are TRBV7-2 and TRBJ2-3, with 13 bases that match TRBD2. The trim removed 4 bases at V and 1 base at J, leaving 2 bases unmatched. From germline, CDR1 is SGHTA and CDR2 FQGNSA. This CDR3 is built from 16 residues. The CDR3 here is CASSSGTSGGTDTQYF. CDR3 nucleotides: TGTGCCAGCAGCTCAGGGACTAGCGGGGGCACAGATACGCAGTATTTT.

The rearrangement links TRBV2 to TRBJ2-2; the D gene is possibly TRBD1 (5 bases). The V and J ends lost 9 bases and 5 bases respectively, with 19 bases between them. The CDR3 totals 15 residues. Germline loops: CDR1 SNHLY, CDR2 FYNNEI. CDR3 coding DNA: TGTGCCAGAAGTCAGACAGCCCAGCCGACCGGGGAGCTGTTTTTT. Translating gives CARSQTAQPTGELFF.

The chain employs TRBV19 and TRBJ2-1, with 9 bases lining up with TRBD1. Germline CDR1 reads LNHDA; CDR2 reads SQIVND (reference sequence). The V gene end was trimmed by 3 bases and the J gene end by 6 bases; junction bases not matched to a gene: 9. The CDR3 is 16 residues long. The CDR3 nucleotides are TGTGCCAGTAGTATCCCGACAGGGGGGTCTGGCAATGAGCAGTTCTTC. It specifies CASSIPTGGSGNEQFF.

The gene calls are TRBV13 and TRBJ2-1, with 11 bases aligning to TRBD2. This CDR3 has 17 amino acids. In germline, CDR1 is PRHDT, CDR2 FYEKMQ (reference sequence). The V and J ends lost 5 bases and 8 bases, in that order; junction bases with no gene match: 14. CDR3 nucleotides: TGTGCCAGCAGCCAACGGACTAGCGGGCTGGTGGGGTATGAGCAGTTCTTC. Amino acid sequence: CASSQRTSGLVGYEQFF.